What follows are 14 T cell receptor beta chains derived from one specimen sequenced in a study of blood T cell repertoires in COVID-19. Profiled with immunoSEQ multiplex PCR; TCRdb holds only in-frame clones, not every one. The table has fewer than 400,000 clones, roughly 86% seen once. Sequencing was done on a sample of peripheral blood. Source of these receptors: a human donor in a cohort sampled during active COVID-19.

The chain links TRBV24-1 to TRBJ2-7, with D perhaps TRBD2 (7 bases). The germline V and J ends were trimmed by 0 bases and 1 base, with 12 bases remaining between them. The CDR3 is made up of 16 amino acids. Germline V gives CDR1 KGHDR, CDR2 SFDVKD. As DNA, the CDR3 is TGTGCCACCAGTGATTTGTGGGGGGGCGAATCCTACGAGCAGTACTTC. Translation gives CATSDLWGGESYEQYF.

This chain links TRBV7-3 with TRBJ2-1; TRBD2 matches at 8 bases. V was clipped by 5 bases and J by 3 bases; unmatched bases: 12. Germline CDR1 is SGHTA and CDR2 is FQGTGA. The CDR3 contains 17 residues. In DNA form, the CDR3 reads TGTGCCAGCAGCCAAATCGGGGGGCTAGCGGGCTACAATGAGCAGTTCTTC. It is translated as CASSQIGGLAGYNEQFF.

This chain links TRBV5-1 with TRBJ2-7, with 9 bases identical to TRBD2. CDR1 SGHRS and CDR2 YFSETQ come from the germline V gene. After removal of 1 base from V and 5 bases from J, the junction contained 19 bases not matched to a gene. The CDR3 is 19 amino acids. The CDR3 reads CASSLSPTGLARPENEQYF. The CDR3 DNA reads TGCGCCAGCAGCTTGAGCCCGACTGGACTAGCGCGACCCGAGAACGAGCAGTACTTC.

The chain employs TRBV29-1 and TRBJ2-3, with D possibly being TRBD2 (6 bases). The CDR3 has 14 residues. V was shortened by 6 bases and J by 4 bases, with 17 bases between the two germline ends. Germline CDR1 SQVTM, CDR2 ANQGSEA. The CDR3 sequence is CSVPDGGKADTQYF. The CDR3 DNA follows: TGCAGCGTGCCCGATGGGGGGAAGGCAGATACGCAGTATTTT.

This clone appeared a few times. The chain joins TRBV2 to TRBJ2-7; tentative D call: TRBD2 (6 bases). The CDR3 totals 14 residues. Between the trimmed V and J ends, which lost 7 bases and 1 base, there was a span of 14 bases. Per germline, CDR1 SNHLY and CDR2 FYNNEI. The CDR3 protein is CASTGRDFSYEQYF. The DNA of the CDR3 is TGTGCCAGCACGGGCCGGGACTTTTCCTACGAGCAGTACTTC.

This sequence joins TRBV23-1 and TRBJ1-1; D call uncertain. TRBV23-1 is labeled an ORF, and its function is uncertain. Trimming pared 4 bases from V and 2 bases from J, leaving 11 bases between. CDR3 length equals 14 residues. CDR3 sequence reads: CASSRNMNNTEAFF. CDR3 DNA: TGCGCCAGCAGTCGCAACATGAACAACACTGAAGCTTTCTTT.

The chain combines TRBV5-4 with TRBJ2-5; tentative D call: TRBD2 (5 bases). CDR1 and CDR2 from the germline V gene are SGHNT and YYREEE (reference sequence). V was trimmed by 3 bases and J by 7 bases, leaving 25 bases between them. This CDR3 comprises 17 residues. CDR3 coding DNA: TGTGCCAGCAGCTCCGAGATCTTAGCGCTTGGGGAAGGGACCCAGTACTTC. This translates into CASSSEILALGEGTQYF.

In nucleotides, the CDR3 is TGTGCCAGCAGTTCGACAGGGATCGGTTACGAGCAGTACTTC. Translation gives CASSSTGIGYEQYF. This chain joins TRBV6-5 and TRBJ2-7; TRBD1 matches at 7 bases. Trimming cost V 4 bases and J 4 bases; bases outside gene matches: 7. The CDR3 loop spans 14 amino acids. Germline CDR1 MNHEY, CDR2 SVGAGI.

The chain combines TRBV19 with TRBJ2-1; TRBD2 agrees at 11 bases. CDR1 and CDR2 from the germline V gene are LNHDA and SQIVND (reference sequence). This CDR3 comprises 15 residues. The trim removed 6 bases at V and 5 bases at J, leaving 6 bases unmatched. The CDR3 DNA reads TGTGCCAGTAGGAGAACTAGCGGGAGCGACAATGAGCAGTTCTTC. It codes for CASRRTSGSDNEQFF.

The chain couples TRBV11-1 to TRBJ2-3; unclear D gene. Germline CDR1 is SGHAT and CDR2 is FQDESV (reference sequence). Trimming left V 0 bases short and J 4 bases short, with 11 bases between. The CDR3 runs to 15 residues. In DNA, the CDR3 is TGTGCCAGCAGCTTAGCGTTCCAGCGCCCAGATACGCAGTATTTT. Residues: CASSLAFQRPDTQYF.

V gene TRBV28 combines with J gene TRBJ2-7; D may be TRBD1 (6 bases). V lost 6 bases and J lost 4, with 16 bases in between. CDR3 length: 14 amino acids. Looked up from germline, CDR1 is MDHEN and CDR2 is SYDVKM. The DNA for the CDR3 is TGTGCCAGCAGCACCACAGGGCTAGGGTACGAGCAGTACTTC. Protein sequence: CASSTTGLGYEQYF.

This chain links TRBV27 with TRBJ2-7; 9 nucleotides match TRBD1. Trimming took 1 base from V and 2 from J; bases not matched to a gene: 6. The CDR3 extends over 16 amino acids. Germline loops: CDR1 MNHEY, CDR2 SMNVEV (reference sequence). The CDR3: CASSLLGTGNPYEQYF. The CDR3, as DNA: TGTGCCAGCAGTTTATTGGGGACAGGGAACCCCTACGAGCAGTACTTC.

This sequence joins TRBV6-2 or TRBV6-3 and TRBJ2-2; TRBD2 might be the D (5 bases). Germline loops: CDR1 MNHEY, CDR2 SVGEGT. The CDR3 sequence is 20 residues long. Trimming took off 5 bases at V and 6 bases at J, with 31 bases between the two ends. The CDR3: CASSRISGEGDPVLSGELFF. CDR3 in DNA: TGTGCCAGCAGTAGAATATCCGGGGAAGGTGACCCGGTATTATCCGGGGAGCTGTTTTTT.

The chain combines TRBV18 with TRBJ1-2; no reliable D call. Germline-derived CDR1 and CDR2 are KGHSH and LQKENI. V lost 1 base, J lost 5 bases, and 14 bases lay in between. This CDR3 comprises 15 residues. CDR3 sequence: CASSPQPGTLYGYTF. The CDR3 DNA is TGTGCCAGCTCACCACAGCCGGGAACCTTATATGGCTACACCTTC.